The source of this T cell receptor (beta chain) is a study of shared clonotypes between healthy human individuals. Clones were read by immunoSEQ multiplex PCR, and TCRdb kept only the in-frame ones, dropping some. The sample has some 470,000 clones; over 65% are singletons. CDR1 and CDR2 (germline): LNHNV, YYDKDF (reference sequence). Trimming pared 3 bases from V and 2 bases from J, leaving 10 bases between. The CDR3 has 15 amino acids. The TCR comes from a middle-aged woman in good health. Some clones in this sample may be carry-over from other donors' samples. The gene calls are TRBV15 and TRBJ1-4; D is possibly TRBD1 (5 bases). What was sequenced was PBMCs. For the CDR3, the DNA is TGTGCCACCAGCAGCGGGGACCATACTAATGAAAAACTGTTTTTT. This translates into CATSSGDHTNEKLFF.